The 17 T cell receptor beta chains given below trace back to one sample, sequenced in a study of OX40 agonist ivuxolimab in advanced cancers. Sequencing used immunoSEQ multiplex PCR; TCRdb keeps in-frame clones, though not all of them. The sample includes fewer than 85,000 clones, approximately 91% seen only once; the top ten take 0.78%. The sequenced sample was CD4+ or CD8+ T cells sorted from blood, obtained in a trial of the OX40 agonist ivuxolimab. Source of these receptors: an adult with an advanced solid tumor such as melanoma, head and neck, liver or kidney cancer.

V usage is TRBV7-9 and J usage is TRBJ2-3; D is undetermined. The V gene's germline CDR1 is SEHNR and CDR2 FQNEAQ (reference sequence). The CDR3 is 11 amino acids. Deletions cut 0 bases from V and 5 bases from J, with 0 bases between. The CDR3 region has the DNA TGTGCCAGCAGCTTAGCAGATACGCAGTATTTT. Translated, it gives CASSLADTQYF. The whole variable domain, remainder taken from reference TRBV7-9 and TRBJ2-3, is DTGVSQNPRHKITKRGQNVTFRCDPISEHNRLYWYRQTLGQGPEFLTYFQNEAQLEKSRLLSDRFSAERPKGSFSTLEIQRTEQGDSAMYLCASSLADTQYFGPGTRLTVL.

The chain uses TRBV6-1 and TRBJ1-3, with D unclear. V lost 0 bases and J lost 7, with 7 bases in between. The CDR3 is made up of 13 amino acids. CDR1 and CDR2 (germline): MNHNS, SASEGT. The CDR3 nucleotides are TGTGCCAGCAGTGAAGCAGGTCTCAACACCATATATTTT. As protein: CASSEAGLNTIYF.

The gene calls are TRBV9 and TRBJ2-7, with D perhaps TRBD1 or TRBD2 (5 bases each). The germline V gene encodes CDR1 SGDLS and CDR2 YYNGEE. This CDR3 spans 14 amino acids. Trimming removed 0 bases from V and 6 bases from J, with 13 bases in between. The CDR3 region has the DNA TGTGCCAGCAGCGTAGATGGGGGAGACGGCGAGCAGTACTTC. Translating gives CASSVDGGDGEQYF.

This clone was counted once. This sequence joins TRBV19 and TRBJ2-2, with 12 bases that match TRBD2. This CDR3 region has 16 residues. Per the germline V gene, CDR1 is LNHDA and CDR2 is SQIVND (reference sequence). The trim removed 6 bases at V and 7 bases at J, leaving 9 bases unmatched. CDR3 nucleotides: TGTGCCAGTAGACCAACTAGCGGGGGGCGGATCGGGGAGCTGTTTTTT. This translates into CASRPTSGGRIGELFF.

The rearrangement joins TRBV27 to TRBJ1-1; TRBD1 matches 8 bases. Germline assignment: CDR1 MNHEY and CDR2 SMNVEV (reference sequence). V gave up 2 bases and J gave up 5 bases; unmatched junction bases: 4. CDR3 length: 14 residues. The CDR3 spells CASSLQGARTEAFF. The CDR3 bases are TGTGCCAGCAGTTTACAGGGGGCAAGGACTGAAGCTTTCTTT.

CDR3 protein: CASSLSQGGETQYF. The CDR3 DNA reads as TGCGCCAGCAGCTTGTCCCAGGGAGGTGAGACCCAGTACTTC. This chain joins TRBV5-1 and TRBJ2-5; a possible D gene is TRBD2 (6 bases). With 1 base removed from V and 5 bases from J, the gap between germline ends came to 12 bases. The CDR3 extends over 14 amino acids. CDR1 SGHRS and CDR2 YFSETQ come from the germline V gene.

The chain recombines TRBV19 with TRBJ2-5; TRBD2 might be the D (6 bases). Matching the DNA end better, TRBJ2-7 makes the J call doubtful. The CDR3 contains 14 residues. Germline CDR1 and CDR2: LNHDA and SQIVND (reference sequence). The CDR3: CASSMGLASYEQYF. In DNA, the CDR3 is TGTGCCAGTAGTATGGGGCTAGCGAGCTACGAGCAGTACTTC.

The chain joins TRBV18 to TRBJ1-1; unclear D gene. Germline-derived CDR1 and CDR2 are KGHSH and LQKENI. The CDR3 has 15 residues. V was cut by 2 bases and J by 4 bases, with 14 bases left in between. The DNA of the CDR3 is TGTGCCAGCTCACCAGGAGGAGGAGAGTTCACTGAAGCTTTCTTT. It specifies CASSPGGGEFTEAFF.

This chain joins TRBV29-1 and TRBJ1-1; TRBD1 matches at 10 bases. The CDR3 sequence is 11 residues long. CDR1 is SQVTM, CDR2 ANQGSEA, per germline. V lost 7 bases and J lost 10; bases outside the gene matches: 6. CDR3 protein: CSALDRGGAFF. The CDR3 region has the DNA TGCAGCGCTCTGGACAGGGGGGGAGCTTTCTTT.

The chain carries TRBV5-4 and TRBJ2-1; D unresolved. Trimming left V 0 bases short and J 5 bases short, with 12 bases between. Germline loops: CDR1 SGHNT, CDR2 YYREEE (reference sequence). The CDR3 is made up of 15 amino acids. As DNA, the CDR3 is TGTGCCAGCAGCTTGGTCCGCGGAACCGACAATGAGCAGTTCTTC. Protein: CASSLVRGTDNEQFF.

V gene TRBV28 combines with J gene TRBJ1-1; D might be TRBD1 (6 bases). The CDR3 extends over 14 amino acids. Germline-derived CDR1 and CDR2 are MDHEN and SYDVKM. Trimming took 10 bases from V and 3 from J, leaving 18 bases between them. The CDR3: CATRESGVDTEAFF. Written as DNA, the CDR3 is TGTGCCACCAGAGAATCAGGGGTCGACACTGAAGCTTTCTTT.

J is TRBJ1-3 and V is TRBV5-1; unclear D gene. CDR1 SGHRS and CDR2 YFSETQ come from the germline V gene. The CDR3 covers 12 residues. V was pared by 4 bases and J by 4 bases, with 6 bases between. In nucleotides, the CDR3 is TGCGCCAGCAGCGACACGGGAAACACCATATATTTT. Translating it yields CASSDTGNTIYF.

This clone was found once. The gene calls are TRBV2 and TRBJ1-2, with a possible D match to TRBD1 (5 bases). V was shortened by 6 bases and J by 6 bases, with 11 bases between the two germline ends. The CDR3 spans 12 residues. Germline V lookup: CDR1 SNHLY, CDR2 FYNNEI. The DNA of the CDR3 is TGTGCCAGCAGGGGGACTGGTCATGGCTACACCTTC. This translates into CASRGTGHGYTF.

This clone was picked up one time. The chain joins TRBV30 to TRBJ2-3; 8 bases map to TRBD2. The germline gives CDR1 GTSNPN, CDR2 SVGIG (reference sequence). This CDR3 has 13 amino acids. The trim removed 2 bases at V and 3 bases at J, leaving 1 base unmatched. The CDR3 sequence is CAWSRGGTDTQYF. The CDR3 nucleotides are TGTGCCTGGAGTCGGGGGGGAACAGATACGCAGTATTTT.

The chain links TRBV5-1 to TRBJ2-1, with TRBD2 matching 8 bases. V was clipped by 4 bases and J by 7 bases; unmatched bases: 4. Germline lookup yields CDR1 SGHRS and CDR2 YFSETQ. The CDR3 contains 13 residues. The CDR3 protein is CASSPIAGNEQFF. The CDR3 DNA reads TGCGCCAGCAGCCCGATAGCGGGAAATGAGCAGTTCTTC.

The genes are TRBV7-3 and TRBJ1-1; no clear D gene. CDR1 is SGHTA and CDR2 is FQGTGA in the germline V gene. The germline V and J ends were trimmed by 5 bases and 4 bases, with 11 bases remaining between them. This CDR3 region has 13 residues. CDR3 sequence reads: CASSRMEATEAFF. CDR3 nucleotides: TGTGCCAGCAGCCGGATGGAGGCCACTGAAGCTTTCTTT.

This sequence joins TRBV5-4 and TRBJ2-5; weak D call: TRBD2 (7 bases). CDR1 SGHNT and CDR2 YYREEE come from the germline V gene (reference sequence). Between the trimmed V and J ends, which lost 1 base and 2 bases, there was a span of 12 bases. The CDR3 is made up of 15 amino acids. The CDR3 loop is CASSLPGGSQETQYF. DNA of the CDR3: TGTGCCAGCAGCTTGCCGGGGGGCTCTCAAGAGACCCAGTACTTC.